This TCR beta chain was obtained from a study of T cell responses to AZD1222 COVID-19 vaccine. Produced via immunoSEQ multiplex PCR; TCRdb's table is partial and in-frame only. The table shows approximately 160,000 clones, with 94% occurring only once. The CDR3 runs to 14 residues. CDR1 is MGHDK, CDR2 SYGVNS, per germline. V was pared by 8 bases and J by 3 bases, with 7 bases of the junction left unmatched. The source was peripheral blood, collected 28 days after the second AZD1222 dose. The chain recombines TRBV25-1 with TRBJ2-1, with 7 positions matching TRBD2. This TCR came from an adult who received the AZD1222 COVID-19 vaccine. In DNA, the CDR3 is TGTGCCAGCGGAACTAGCGAGAACTACAATGAGCAGTTCTTC. As protein: CASGTSENYNEQFF.